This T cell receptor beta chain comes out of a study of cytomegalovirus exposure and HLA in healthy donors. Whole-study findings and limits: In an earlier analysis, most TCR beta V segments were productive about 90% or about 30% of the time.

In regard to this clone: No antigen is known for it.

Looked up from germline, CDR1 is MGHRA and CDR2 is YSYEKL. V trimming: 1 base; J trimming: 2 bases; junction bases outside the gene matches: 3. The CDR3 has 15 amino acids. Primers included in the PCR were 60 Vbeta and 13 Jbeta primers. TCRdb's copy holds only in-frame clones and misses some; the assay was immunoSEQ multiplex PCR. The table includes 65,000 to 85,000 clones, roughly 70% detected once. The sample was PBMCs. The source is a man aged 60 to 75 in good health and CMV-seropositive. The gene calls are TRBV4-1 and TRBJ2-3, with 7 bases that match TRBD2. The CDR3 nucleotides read TGCGCCAGCAGCCAAGTGGCGGGGGACACAGATACGCAGTATTTT. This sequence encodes CASSQVAGDTDTQYF.